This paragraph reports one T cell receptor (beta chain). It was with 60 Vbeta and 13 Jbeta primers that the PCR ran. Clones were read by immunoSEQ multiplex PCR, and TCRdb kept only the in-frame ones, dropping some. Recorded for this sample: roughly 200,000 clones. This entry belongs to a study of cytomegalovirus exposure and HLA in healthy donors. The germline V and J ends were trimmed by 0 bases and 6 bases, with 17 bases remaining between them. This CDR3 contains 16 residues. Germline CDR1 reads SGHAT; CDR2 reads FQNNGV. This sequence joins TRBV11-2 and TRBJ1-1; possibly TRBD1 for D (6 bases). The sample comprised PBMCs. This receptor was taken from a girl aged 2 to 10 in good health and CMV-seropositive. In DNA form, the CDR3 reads TGTGCCAGCAGCTTAGATCGAGCGGCCAGGGGCGCTGAAGCTTTCTTT. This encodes CASSLDRAARGAEAFF.